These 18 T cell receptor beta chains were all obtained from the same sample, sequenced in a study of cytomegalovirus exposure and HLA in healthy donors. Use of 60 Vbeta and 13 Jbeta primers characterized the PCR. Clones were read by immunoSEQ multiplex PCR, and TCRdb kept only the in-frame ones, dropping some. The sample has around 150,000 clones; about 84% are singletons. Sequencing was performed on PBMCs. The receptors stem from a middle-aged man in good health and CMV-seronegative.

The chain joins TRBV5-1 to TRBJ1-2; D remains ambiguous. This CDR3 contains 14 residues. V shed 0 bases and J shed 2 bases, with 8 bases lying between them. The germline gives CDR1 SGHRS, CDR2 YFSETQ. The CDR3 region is CASSLEQTNYGYTF. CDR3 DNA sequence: TGCGCCAGCAGCTTGGAACAGACCAACTATGGCTACACCTTC.

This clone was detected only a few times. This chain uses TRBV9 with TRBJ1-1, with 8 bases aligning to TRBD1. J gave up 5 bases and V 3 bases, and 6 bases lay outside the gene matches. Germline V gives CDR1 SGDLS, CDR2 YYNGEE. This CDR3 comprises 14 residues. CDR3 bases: TGTGCCAGCAGCGGCGACAGGGGAGGGACTGAAGCTTTCTTT. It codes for CASSGDRGGTEAFF.

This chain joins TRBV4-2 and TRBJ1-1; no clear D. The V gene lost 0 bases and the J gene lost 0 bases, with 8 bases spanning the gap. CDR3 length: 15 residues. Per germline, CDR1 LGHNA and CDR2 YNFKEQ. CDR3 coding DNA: TGTGCCAGCAGCCAAGATAGGCGGATGAACACTGAAGCTTTCTTT. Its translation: CASSQDRRMNTEAFF.

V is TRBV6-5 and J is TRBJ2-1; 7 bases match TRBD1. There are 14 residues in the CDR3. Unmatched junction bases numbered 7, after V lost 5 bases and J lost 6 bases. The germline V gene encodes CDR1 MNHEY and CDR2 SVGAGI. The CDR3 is CASSVRDRGNEQFF. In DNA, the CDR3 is TGTGCCAGCAGTGTCCGGGACAGAGGCAATGAGCAGTTCTTC.

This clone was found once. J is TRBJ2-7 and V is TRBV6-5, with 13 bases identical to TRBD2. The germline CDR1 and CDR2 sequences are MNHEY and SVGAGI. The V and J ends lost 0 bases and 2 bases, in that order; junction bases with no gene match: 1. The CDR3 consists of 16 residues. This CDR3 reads CASSYSGTSGAYEQYF. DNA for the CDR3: TGTGCCAGCAGTTACTCCGGGACTAGCGGGGCCTACGAGCAGTACTTC.

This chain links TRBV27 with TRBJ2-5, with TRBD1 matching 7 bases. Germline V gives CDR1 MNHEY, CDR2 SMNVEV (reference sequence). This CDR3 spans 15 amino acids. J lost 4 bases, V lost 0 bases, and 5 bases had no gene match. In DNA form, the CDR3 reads TGTGCCAGCAGTTTATCCCGGGACAGTAGAGAGACCCAGTACTTC. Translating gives CASSLSRDSRETQYF.

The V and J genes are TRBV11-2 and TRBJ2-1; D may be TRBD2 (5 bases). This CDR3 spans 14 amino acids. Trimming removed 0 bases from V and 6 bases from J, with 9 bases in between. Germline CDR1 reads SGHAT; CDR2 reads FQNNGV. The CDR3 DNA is TGTGCCAGCAGCTTAGATCGAGGGAGCAATGAGCAGTTCTTC. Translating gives CASSLDRGSNEQFF.

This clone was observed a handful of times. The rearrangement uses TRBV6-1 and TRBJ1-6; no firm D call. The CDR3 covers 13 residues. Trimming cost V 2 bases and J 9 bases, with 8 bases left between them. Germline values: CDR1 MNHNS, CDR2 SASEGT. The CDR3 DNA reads TGTGCCAGCAGTGAATTGGGCGTTTCACCCCTCCACTTT. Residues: CASSELGVSPLHF.

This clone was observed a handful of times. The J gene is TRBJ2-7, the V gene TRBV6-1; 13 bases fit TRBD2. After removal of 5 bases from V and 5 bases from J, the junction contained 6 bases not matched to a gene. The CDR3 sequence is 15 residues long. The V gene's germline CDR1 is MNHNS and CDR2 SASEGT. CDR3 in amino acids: CASSRWTSGSDEQYF. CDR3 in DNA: TGTGCCAGCAGTCGATGGACTAGCGGGAGTGACGAGCAGTACTTC.

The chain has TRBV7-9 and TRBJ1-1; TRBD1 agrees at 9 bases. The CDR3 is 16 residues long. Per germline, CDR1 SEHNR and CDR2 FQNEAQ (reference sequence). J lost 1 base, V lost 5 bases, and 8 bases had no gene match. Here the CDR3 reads CASSPRGTGPNTEAFF. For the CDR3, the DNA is TGTGCCAGCAGCCCCAGAGGGACAGGGCCGAACACTGAAGCTTTCTTT.

The CDR3 reads CASSLERGGYNEQFF. CDR3 nucleotides: TGTGCCAGCAGCCTAGAGCGGGGGGGATACAATGAGCAGTTCTTC. The rearrangement joins TRBV5-4 to TRBJ2-1; 10 bases are a match to TRBD2. CDR1 SGHNT and CDR2 YYREEE come from the germline V gene (reference sequence). This CDR3 is 15 amino acids long. V lost 4 bases, J lost 4 bases, and 5 bases stayed unmatched.

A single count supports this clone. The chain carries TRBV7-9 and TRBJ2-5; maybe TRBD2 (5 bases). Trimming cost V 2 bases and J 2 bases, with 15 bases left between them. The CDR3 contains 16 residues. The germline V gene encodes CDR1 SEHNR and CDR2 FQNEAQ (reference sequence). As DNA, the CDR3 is TGTGCCAGCAGCTTACCGGCCGGGATCGAGCAAGAGACCCAGTACTTC. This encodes CASSLPAGIEQETQYF.

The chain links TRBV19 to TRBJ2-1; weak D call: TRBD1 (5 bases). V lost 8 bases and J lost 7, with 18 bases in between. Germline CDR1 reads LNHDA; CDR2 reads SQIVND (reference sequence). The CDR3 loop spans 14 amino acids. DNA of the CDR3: TGTGCCAGTTCGCCACAGGTGGCTGAAAATGAGCAGTTCTTC. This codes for CASSPQVAENEQFF.

The chain's CDR3 is CASSFPGASSGELFF. CDR3 coding DNA: TGTGCCAGCAGCTTCCCAGGGGCTAGTTCCGGGGAGCTGTTTTTT. This chain links TRBV5-4 with TRBJ2-2, with D possibly matching TRBD1 (6 bases). With 2 bases removed from V and 6 bases from J, the gap between germline ends came to 14 bases. CDR3 length: 15 residues. The germline V gene encodes CDR1 SGHNT and CDR2 YYREEE (reference sequence).

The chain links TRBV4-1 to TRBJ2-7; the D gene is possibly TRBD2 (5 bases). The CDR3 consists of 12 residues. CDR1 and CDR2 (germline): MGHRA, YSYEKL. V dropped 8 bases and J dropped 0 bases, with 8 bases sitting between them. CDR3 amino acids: CASRGFSYEQYF. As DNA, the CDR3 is TGCGCCAGCCGAGGGTTCTCCTACGAGCAGTACTTC.

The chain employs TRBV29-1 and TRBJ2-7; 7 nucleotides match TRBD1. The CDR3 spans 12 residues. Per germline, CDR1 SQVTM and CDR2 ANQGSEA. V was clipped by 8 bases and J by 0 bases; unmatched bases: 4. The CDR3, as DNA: TGCAGCTTCCGGGACAGCTCCTACGAGCAGTACTTC. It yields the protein CSFRDSSYEQYF.

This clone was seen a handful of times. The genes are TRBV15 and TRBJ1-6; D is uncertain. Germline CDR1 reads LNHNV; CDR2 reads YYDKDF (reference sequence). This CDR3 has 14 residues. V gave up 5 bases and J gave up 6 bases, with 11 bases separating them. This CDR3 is CATSLRAFNSPLHF. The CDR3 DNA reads TGTGCCACCAGCCTGAGGGCTTTTAATTCACCCCTCCACTTT. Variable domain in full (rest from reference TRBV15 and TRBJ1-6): DAMVIQNPRYQVTQFGKPVTLSCSQTLNHNVMYWYQQKSSQAPKLLFHYYDKDFNNEADTPDNFQSRRPNTSFCFLDIRSPGLGDTAMYLCATSLRAFNSPLHFGNGTRLTVT.

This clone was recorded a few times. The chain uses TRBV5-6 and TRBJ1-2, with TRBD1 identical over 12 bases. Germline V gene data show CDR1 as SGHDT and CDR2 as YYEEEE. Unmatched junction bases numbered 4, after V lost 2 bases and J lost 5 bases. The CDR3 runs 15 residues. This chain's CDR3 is CASSFRDRGLYGYTF. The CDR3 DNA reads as TGTGCCAGCAGCTTCCGGGACAGGGGGCTTTATGGCTACACCTTC. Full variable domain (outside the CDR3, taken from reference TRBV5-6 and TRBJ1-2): DAGVTQSPTHLIKTRGQQVTLRCSPKSGHDTVSWYQQALGQGPQFIFQYYEEEERQRGNFPDRFSGHQFPNYSSELNVNALLLGDSALYLCASSFRDRGLYGYTFGSGTRLTVV.